This paragraph reports one TCR beta chain. Its target is not known. Several immunoSEQ plates received, in even portions, the genomic DNA of each subset. Libraries were prepared by immunoSEQ multiplex PCR; TCRdb keeps only in-frame clonotypes and omits some of them. Seen here are about 1.5 million clones, roughly 97% observed once, and the top ten hold over 1%. Nashville, Tennessee was home to all donors, each a Caucasian adult. The sample belongs to a study of shared clonotypes between healthy human individuals. Study-wide results and caveats: Generation of non-shared clonotypes was less probable than generation of clonotypes shared by all four donors.

The length of the CDR3 is 16 residues. Trimming cost V 4 bases and J 4 bases, with 20 bases left between them. Looked up from germline, CDR1 is SGDLS and CDR2 is YYNGEE. This chain links TRBV9 with TRBJ1-1; the D gene is possibly TRBD1 (5 bases). Sequencing was carried out using naive CD4+ T cells sorted from blood. The subset: CD45RA+ positively selected. The TCR comes from a man aged 30-40 years in good health. The CDR3 region has the DNA TGTGCCAGCAGCTCCGATGGGAGGGGCAGGAGCACTGAAGCTTTCTTT. Protein: CASSSDGRGRSTEAFF.